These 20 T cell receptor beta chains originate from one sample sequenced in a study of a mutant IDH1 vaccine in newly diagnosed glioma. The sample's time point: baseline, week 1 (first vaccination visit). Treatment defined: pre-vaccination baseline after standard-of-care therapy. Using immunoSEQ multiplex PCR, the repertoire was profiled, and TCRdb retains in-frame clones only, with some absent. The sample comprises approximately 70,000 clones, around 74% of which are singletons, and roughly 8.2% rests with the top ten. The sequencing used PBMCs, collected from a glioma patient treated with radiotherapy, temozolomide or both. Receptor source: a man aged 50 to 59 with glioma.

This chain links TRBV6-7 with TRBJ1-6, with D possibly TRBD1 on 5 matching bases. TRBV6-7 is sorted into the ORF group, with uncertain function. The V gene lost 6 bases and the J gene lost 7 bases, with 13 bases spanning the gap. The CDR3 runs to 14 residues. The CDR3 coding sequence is TGTGCCAGCAGATCCAGGGTGAAGAATTCACCCCTCCACTTT. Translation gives CASRSRVKNSPLHF.

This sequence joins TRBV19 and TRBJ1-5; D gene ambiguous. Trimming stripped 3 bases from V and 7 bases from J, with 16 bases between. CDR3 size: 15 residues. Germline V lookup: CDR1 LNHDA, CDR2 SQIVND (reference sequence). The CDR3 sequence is CASSIESRAGQPQHF. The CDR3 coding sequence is TGTGCCAGTAGTATTGAGAGTAGGGCCGGGCAGCCCCAGCATTTT. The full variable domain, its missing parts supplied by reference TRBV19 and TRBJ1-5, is DGGITQSPKYLFRKEGQNVTLSCEQNLNHDAMYWYRQDPGQGLRLIYYSQIVNDFQKGDIAEGYSVSREKKESFPLTVTSAQKNPTAFYLCASSIESRAGQPQHFGDGTRLSIL.

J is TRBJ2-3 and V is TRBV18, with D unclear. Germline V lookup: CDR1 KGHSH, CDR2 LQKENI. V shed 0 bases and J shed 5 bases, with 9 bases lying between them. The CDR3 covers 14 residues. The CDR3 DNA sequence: TGTGCCAGCTCACCACCGAGTATCGAAGATACGCAGTATTTT. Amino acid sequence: CASSPPSIEDTQYF.

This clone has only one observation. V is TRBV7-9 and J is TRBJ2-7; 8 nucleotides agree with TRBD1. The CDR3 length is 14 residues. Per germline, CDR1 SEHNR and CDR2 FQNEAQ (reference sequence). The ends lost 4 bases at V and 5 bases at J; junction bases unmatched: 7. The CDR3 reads CASSSDGQGNEQYF. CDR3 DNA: TGTGCCAGCAGCTCTGACGGACAGGGTAACGAGCAGTACTTC.

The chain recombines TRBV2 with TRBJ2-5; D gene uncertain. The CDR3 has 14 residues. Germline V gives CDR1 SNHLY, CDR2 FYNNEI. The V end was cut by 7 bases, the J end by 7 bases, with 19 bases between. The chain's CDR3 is CASTPWVQAGTQYF. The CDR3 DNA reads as TGTGCCAGCACCCCCTGGGTTCAGGCAGGGACCCAGTACTTC.

The CDR3 loop reads CAWSPTDPYGYTF. The CDR3 coding sequence is TGTGCCTGGAGTCCTACAGATCCCTATGGCTACACCTTC. The V call is TRBV30, the J call TRBJ1-2, with D unresolved. V lost 2 bases, J lost 4 bases, and 11 bases lay in between. Per germline, CDR1 GTSNPN and CDR2 SVGIG (reference sequence). This CDR3 contains 13 residues.

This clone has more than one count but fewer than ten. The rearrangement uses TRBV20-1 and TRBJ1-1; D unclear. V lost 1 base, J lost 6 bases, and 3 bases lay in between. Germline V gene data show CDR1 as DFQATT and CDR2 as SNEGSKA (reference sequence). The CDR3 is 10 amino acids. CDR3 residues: CSARVAEAFF. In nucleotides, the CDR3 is TGCAGTGCTAGAGTAGCTGAAGCTTTCTTT.

This CDR3 is CASSRGQGGQPQHF. DNA for the CDR3: TGTGCCAGCAGTAGAGGACAGGGCGGTCAGCCCCAGCATTTT. The chain combines TRBV6-5 with TRBJ1-5; 8 bases fit TRBD1. CDR3 size: 14 residues. Germline values: CDR1 MNHEY, CDR2 SVGAGI. V gave up 5 bases and J gave up 6 bases; unmatched junction bases: 6.

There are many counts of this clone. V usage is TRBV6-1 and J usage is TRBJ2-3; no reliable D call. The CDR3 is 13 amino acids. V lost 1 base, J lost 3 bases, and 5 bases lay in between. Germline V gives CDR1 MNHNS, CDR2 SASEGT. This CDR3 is CASSEELTDTQYF. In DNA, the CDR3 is TGTGCCAGCAGTGAAGAACTTACAGATACGCAGTATTTT.

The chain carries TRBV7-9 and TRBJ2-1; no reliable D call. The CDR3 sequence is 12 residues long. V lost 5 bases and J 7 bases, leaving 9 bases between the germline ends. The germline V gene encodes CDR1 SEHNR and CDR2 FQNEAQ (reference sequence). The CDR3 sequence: CASSLAPNEQFF. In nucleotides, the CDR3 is TGTGCCAGCAGCCTTGCTCCAAATGAGCAGTTCTTC.

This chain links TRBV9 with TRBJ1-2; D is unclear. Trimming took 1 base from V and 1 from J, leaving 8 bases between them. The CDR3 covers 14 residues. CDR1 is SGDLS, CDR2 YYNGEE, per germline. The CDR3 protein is CASSVNGLNYGYTF. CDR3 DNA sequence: TGTGCCAGCAGCGTAAACGGACTTAACTATGGCTACACCTTC.

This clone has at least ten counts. DNA of the CDR3: TGTGCCAGCAGTATAGCTCGTGGGCGAGGCACTGAAGCTTTCTTT. Amino acid sequence: CASSIARGRGTEAFF. V usage is TRBV7-9 and J usage is TRBJ1-1; D is ambiguous. The CDR3 length is 15 residues. Germline loops: CDR1 SEHNR, CDR2 FQNEAQ (reference sequence). V lost 6 bases and J lost 4, with 18 bases in between. The complete variable domain, with remaining parts taken from reference TRBV7-9 and TRBJ1-1, reads DTGVSQNPRHKITKRGQNVTFRCDPISEHNRLYWYRQTLGQGPEFLTYFQNEAQLEKSRLLSDRFSAERPKGSFSTLEIQRTEQGDSAMYLCASSIARGRGTEAFFGQGTRLTVV.

The CDR3 protein is CASSPATGKGYGYTF. CDR3 nucleotide sequence: TGCGCCAGCAGCCCCGCGACAGGGAAAGGGTATGGCTACACCTTC. This sequence joins TRBV5-1 and TRBJ1-2; 7 positions agree with TRBD1. Germline V gene lookup returns CDR1 SGHRS and CDR2 YFSETQ. After removal of 4 bases from V and 5 bases from J, the junction contained 11 bases not matched to a gene. The CDR3 has 15 amino acids.

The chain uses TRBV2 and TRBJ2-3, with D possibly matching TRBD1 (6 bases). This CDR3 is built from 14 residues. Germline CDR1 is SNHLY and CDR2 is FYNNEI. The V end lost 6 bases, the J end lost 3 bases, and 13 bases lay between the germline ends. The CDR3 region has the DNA TGTGCCAGCAGCCGGACAGCCTGGACAGATACGCAGTATTTT. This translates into CASSRTAWTDTQYF. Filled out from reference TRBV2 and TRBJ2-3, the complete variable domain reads EPEVTQTPSHQVTQMGQEVILRCVPISNHLYFYWYRQILGQKVEFLVSFYNNEISEKSEIFDDQFSVERPDGSNFTLKIRSTKLEDSAMYFCASSRTAWTDTQYFGPGTRLTVL.

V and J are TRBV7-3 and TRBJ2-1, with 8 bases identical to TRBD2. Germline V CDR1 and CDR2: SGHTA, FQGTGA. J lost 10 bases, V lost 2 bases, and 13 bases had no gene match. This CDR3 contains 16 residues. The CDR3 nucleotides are TGTGCCAGCAGCTTAGGAGGGGGGCTTAGCGGGGCGGAGCAGTTCTTC. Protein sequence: CASSLGGGLSGAEQFF.

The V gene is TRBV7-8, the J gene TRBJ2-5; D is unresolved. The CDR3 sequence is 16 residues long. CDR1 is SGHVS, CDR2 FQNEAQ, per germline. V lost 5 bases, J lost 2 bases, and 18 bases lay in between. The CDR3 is CASSQAAKARQETQYF. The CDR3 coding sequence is TGTGCCAGCAGCCAGGCGGCCAAAGCCCGACAAGAGACCCAGTACTTC.

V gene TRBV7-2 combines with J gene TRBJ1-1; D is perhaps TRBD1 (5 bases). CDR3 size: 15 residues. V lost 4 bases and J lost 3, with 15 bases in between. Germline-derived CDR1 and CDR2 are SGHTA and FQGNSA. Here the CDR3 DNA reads TGTGCCAGCAGCTACAGGTTGGGGGTCGACACTGAAGCTTTCTTT. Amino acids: CASSYRLGVDTEAFF.

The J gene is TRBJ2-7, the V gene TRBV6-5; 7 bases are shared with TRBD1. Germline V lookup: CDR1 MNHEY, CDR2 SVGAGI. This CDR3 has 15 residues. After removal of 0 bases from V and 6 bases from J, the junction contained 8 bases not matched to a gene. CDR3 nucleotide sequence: TGTGCCAGCAGTTACTCTTGGACAGGACCCACCGAGCAGTACTTC. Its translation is CASSYSWTGPTEQYF.

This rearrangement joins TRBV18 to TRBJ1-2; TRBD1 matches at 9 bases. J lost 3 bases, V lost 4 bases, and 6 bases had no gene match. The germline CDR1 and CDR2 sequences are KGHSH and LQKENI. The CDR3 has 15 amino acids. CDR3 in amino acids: CASSLGDREHYGYTF. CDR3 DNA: TGTGCCAGCTCACTCGGGGACAGGGAACACTATGGCTACACCTTC.

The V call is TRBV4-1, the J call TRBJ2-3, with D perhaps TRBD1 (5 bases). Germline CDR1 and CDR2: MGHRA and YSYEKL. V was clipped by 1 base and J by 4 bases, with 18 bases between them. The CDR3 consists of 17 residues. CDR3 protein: CASSQGRTIGSADTQYF. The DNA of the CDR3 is TGCGCCAGCAGCCAAGGCCGGACAATCGGATCGGCAGATACGCAGTATTTT.